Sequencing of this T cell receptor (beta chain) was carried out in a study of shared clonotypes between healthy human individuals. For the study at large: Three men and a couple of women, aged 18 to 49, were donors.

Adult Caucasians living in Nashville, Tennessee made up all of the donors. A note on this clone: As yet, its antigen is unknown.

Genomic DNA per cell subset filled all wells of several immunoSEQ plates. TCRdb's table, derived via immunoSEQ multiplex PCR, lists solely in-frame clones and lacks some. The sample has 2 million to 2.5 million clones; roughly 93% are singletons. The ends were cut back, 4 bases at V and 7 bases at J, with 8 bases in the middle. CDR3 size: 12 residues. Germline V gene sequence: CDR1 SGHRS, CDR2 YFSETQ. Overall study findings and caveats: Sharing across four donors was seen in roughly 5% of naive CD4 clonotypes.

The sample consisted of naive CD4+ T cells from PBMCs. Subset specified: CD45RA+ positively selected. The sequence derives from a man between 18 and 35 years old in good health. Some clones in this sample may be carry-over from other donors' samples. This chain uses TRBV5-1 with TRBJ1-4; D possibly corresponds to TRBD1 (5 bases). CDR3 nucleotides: TGCGCCAGCAGCCCCGGGGCTGAAAAACTGTTTTTT. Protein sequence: CASSPGAEKLFF.